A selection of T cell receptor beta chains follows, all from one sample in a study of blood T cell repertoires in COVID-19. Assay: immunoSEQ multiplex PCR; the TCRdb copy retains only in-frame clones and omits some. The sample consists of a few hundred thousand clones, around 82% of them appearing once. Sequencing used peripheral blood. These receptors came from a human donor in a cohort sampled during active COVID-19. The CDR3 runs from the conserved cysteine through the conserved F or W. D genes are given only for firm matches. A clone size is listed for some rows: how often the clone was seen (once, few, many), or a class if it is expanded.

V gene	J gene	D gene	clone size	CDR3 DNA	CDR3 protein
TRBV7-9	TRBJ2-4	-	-	TGTGCCAGCAGCTCCCCCGGGAGAAAAAACATTCAGTACTTC	CASSSPGRKNIQYF
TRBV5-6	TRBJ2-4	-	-	TGTGCCAGCAGCTTTTTTGACAGGGCCAAAAACATTCAGTACTTC	CASSFFDRAKNIQYF
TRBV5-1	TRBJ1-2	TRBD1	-	TGCGCCAGCAGCTTGGGCGGGACAGACTATGGCTACACCTTC	CASSLGGTDYGYTF
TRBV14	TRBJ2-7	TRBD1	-	TGTGCCAGCAGACGACAGGGTTCCTACGAGCAGTACTTC	CASRRQGSYEQYF
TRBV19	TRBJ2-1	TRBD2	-	TGTGCCAGTAGCACTAAGGCCGGACTAGCCTGGAATGAGCAGTTCTTC	CASSTKAGLAWNEQFF
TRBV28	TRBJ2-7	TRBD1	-	TGTGCCAGCAGTTTAGGAGGCATGGGGACAGGGGGCTACGAGCAGTACTTC	CASSLGGMGTGGYEQYF
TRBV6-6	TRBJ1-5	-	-	TGTGCCAGCAGATCTACAGGTCTTAGCAATCAGCCCCAGCATTTT	CASRSTGLSNQPQHF
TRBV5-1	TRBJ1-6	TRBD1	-	TGCGCCAGCAGCAGGACAGGAACCAATTCACCCCTCCACTTT	CASSRTGTNSPLHF
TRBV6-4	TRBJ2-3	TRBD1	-	TGTGCCAGCAGTGGACAGGGGGGAGATACGCAGTATTTT	CASSGQGGDTQYF
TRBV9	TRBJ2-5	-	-	TGTGCCAGCAGCGTAGTTTTGGGCGGGGTGGGAGAGACCCAGTACTTC	CASSVVLGGVGETQYF
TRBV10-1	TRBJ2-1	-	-	TGCGCCAGCAAATCCCAGGGGGGCGATGAGCAGTTCTTC	CASKSQGGDEQFF
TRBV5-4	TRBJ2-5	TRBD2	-	TGTGCCAGCAGGCTGACCCACCTAGCGGGTGGGGAGACCCAGTACTTC	CASRLTHLAGGETQYF
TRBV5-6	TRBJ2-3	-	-	TGTGCCAGCAGATTCAGGGCTAGCACAGATACGCAGTATTTT	CASRFRASTDTQYF
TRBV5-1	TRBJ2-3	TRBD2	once	TGCGCCAGCAGCCCTGCTACCCTGTTTGCCAGCGGGATTACAGATACGCAGTATTTT	CASSPATLFASGITDTQYF
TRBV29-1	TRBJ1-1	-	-	TGCAGCGAGACGACGGCGAGTTCCGGGAGCCGGGGAGCTTTCTTT	CSETTASSGSRGAFF
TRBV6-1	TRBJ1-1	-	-	TGTGCCAGCAGTGAAGTCGTGAACACTGAAGCTTTCTTT	CASSEVVNTEAFF
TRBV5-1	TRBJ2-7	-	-	TGCGCCAGCAGCGGGGGATTCCTAGCGCCCTCCTACGAGCAGTACTTC	CASSGGFLAPSYEQYF
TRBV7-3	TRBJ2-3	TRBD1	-	TGTGCCAGCAGCAAAGGGACAGGGGGAGATACGCAGTATTTT	CASSKGTGGDTQYF
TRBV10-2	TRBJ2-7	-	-	TGCGCCAGCAGTGGCCCGGTTAGCCTCTACGAGCAGTACTTC	CASSGPVSLYEQYF
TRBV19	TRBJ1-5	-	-	TGTGCCAGTAGAACAGGCGGCGGGGGGCCTATGGGGCCCCAGCATTTT	CASRTGGGGPMGPQHF
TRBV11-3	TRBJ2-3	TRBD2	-	TGTGCCAGCGGGCGGGGGGCCCCCACAGATACGCAGTATTTT	CASGRGAPTDTQYF
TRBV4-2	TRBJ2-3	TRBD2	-	TGTGCCAGCAGCCGGGGGGGAGATACGCAGTATTTT	CASSRGGDTQYF
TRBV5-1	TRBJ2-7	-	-	TGCGCCAGCACCAACGTCGGAGGGCTCCACGAGCAGTACTTC	CASTNVGGLHEQYF
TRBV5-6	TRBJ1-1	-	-	TGTGCCAGCAGCTTTTGGGGCATGAACACTGAAGCTTTCTTT	CASSFWGMNTEAFF
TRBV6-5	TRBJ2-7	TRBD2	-	TGTGCCAGCAGTTCATCTAGCGGGGGAGTGCCATACGAGCAGTACTTC	CASSSSSGGVPYEQYF
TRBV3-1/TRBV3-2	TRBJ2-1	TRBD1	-	TGTGCCAGCAGCCAGGTACTCCCGGGACAGGGAGGCAATGAGCAGTTCTTC	CASSQVLPGQGGNEQFF
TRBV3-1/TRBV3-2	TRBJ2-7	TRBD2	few	TGTGCCAGCAGCCGAACCACCCCCGGGACTAGCCAAGCCTACGAGCAGTACTTC	CASSRTTPGTSQAYEQYF
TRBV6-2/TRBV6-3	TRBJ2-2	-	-	TGTGCCAGCAGTTACTCCAAGCTAGTTGGGGAGCTGTTTTTT	CASSYSKLVGELFF